These T cell receptor beta chains were read from a single sample in a study of shared clonotypes between healthy human individuals. Only in-frame clones appear in the TCRdb table, and some are missing; sequencing was by immunoSEQ multiplex PCR. The table lists some 1.4 million clones, more than 95% of them singletons, with roughly 1.2% in the top ten. Sequencing was done on a sample of naive CD4+ T cells sorted from blood. Receptor source: a man between 25 and 39 years old in good health. CDR3s include the opening cysteine and the closing phenylalanine or tryptophan. Each record gives: CDR3 protein, CDR3 DNA, D gene, J gene, CDR3 length, clone size, V gene. The D gene is left open where the match is weak. Clone size appears in some rows only: once, few, many, or a class for an expanded clone.

CASSLAGGQETQYF,TGCGCCAGCAGCTTGGCTGGCGGCCAAGAGACCCAGTACTTC,-,TRBJ2-5,14,-,TRBV5-1
CASSYPGRASYNEQFF,TGCGCCAGCAGCTATCCTGGGCGGGCCTCCTACAATGAGCAGTTCTTC,-,TRBJ2-1,16,-,TRBV5-1
CASSLGVRSRGSYEQYF,TGTGCCAGCAGCCTGGGTGTCCGGAGCAGGGGGTCCTACGAGCAGTACTTC,TRBD1,TRBJ2-7,17,-,TRBV7-8
CASSLGDSGSPTYEQYF,TGTGCCAGCAGCTTAGGGGATAGCGGGAGTCCTACCTACGAGCAGTACTTC,TRBD2,TRBJ2-7,17,-,TRBV11-2
CSVGTGVAKNIQYF,TGCAGCGTTGGGACCGGGGTAGCCAAAAACATTCAGTACTTC,-,TRBJ2-4,14,once,TRBV29-1
CASSLALAGGKETQYF,TGCGCCAGCAGCTTGGCTTTAGCGGGAGGGAAAGAGACCCAGTACTTC,TRBD2,TRBJ2-5,16,-,TRBV5-1
CASSLIYQGTEAFF,TGTGCCAGCAGCTTAATTTATCAGGGGACTGAAGCTTTCTTT,-,TRBJ1-1,14,-,TRBV7-8
CASSFPGSTGYEKLFF,TGTGCCAGCAGTTTTCCAGGCTCGACAGGGTATGAAAAACTGTTTTTT,TRBD1,TRBJ1-4,16,-,TRBV28
CASSQQGARSEKLFF,TGTGCCAGCAGCCAACAGGGGGCAAGGAGTGAAAAACTGTTTTTT,TRBD1,TRBJ1-4,15,-,TRBV5-4
CAISTEYNEQFF,TGTGCCATCAGTACAGAATACAATGAGCAGTTCTTC,-,TRBJ2-1,12,-,TRBV10-3
CASSLALRAAAYNEQFF,TGTGCCAGTAGTTTAGCTTTGAGGGCGGCGGCCTACAATGAGCAGTTCTTC,-,TRBJ2-1,17,-,TRBV19
CASSSPRDRGDEKLFF,TGTGCCAGCAGCAGCCCGAGGGACAGGGGGGATGAAAAACTGTTTTTT,-,TRBJ1-4,16,once,TRBV21-1
CASSVAWDSRTDTQYF,TGTGCCAGCAGCGTAGCTTGGGACAGTCGCACAGATACGCAGTATTTT,TRBD1,TRBJ2-3,16,-,TRBV9
CASSRIGTGGGGANVLTF,TGCGCCAGCAGCAGAATCGGGACAGGGGGCGGTGGGGCCAACGTCCTGACTTTC,TRBD1,TRBJ2-6,18,-,TRBV5-1
CASSLVGRNYEQYF,TGTGCCAGCAGCTTAGTGGGCAGAAACTACGAGCAGTACTTC,-,TRBJ2-7,14,-,TRBV7-9
CASSFTGSGTEAFF,TGTGCCAGCAGTTTTACAGGGTCTGGAACTGAAGCTTTCTTT,-,TRBJ1-1,14,-,TRBV7-9
CASEVRGNTEAFF,TGTGCCAGCGAAGTAAGGGGAAACACTGAAGCTTTCTTT,-,TRBJ1-1,13,once,TRBV2
CASSLDDTGELFF,TGTGCCAGCAGCTTGGACGATACCGGGGAGCTGTTTTTT,-,TRBJ2-2,13,-,TRBV5-6
CASSLTIDEQYF,TGTGCCAGCAGCTTAACCATCGACGAGCAGTACTTC,-,TRBJ2-7,12,-,TRBV11-2
CASSLIHGGYEQYF,TGTGCCAGCAGCTTAATACACGGAGGCTACGAGCAGTACTTC,-,TRBJ2-7,14,once,TRBV11-2
CASGRANEKLFF,TGTGCCAGCGGAAGGGCTAATGAAAAACTGTTTTTT,-,TRBJ1-4,12,-,TRBV7-6
CASSLRYRGQGEGNTIYF,TGTGCCAGCAGCTTACGATATCGGGGACAGGGAGAAGGAAACACCATATATTTT,TRBD1,TRBJ1-3,18,-,TRBV7-6
CASSRQGQGGNEQFF,TGTGCCAGCAGCAGACAGGGACAGGGGGGCAATGAGCAGTTCTTC,TRBD1,TRBJ2-1,15,-,TRBV9
CASSLAGATDTQYF,TGTGCCAGCAGCTTAGCAGGGGCCACAGATACGCAGTATTTT,-,TRBJ2-3,14,-,TRBV7-2
CATLSGPDNEQFF,TGTGCCACCTTATCCGGGCCAGACAATGAGCAGTTCTTC,-,TRBJ2-1,13,-,TRBV10-3
CASNQPKGGAGELFF,TGTGCCAGCAACCAACCTAAAGGGGGAGCCGGGGAGCTGTTTTTT,-,TRBJ2-2,15,-,TRBV7-8
CASSFSGQGIVYGYTF,TGTGCCAGCAGCTTTTCGGGACAGGGGATTGTTTATGGCTACACCTTC,TRBD1,TRBJ1-2,16,-,TRBV7-9
CASSPGTVSGNTIYF,TGTGCCAGCTCACCTGGGACAGTCTCTGGAAACACCATATATTTT,TRBD1,TRBJ1-3,15,-,TRBV18
CASSLGGTSGSPLNEQFF,TGTGCCAGCAGCTTAGGGGGGACTAGCGGAAGCCCCTTAAATGAGCAGTTCTTC,TRBD2,TRBJ2-1,18,-,TRBV7-8
CASSKTDNQPQHF,TGTGCCAGCAGTAAGACAGACAATCAGCCCCAGCATTTT,-,TRBJ1-5,13,once,TRBV6-6
CATSSHLSGANVLTF,TGTGCCACCAGCAGTCATTTAAGTGGGGCCAACGTCCTGACTTTC,-,TRBJ2-6,15,-,TRBV15
CASSLAVGAFGRGVGQPQHF,TGTGCCAGCAGCTTAGCCGTCGGGGCTTTCGGCAGGGGAGTTGGTCAGCCCCAGCATTTT,-,TRBJ1-5,20,-,TRBV7-2
CASSEYEASNTEAFF,TGTGCCAGCAGTGAATACGAGGCTTCGAACACTGAAGCTTTCTTT,-,TRBJ1-1,15,-,TRBV25-1
CASSNWGGPTGELFF,TGTGCCAGCAGCAACTGGGGAGGCCCCACCGGGGAGCTGTTTTTT,-,TRBJ2-2,15,-,TRBV6-5
CASSEWAATNEKLFF,TGTGCCAGCAGTGAATGGGCAGCAACTAATGAAAAACTGTTTTTT,-,TRBJ1-4,15,-,TRBV6-1
CASSSLAGAGYEQYF,TGTGCCAGCAGCTCCTTAGCGGGAGCAGGCTACGAGCAGTACTTC,TRBD2,TRBJ2-7,15,-,TRBV11-1
CAKYPRTGHPKQPQHF,TGTGCCAAATACCCGCGGACAGGTCATCCGAAGCAGCCCCAGCATTTT,TRBD1,TRBJ1-5,16,-,TRBV27
CASNRQGGTEAFF,TGTGCCAGCAATCGACAGGGTGGCACTGAAGCTTTCTTT,TRBD1,TRBJ1-1,13,-,TRBV25-1
CASSPGMLAGDEQYF,TGCGCCAGCAGCCCCGGGATGCTAGCGGGAGACGAGCAGTACTTC,TRBD2,TRBJ2-7,15,-,TRBV5-1
CASSLIGSGRLGDNNEQFF,TGTGCCAGCAGTTTAATCGGTAGCGGGAGGTTAGGGGATAACAATGAGCAGTTCTTC,TRBD2,TRBJ2-1,19,-,TRBV27
CGSGQTYYGYTF,TGTGGGTCAGGACAGACCTACTATGGCTACACCTTC,-,TRBJ1-2,12,-,TRBV28
CSVDSGLDNEQFF,TGCAGCGTTGATTCAGGGCTGGACAATGAGCAGTTCTTC,-,TRBJ2-1,13,-,TRBV29-1
CASSHLAGDYETQYF,TGCGCCAGCAGTCACCTAGCGGGAGATTACGAGACCCAGTACTTC,TRBD2,TRBJ2-5,15,-,TRBV23-1
CASRPSGVAGVQETQYF,TGTGCCAGTAGACCATCGGGGGTAGCGGGAGTTCAGGAGACCCAGTACTTC,TRBD2,TRBJ2-5,17,-,TRBV19
CASSRLQEYNEQFF,TGTGCCAGCAGCCGGTTACAGGAGTACAATGAGCAGTTCTTC,-,TRBJ2-1,14,-,TRBV7-2
CSVDRERRGMDTQYF,TGCAGCGTTGACCGTGAGCGGAGGGGGATGGATACGCAGTATTTT,-,TRBJ2-3,15,-,TRBV29-1
CASSQRQTKNTEAFF,TGTGCCAGCAGTCAACGGCAGACAAAGAACACTGAAGCTTTCTTT,-,TRBJ1-1,15,-,TRBV2